This T cell receptor (beta chain) emerged from a study of fetal regulatory T cell absence and autoimmunity. Study information: The IPEX patients lacked clinical diabetes but had exocrine pancreas autoimmunity. The study, taken as a whole, reports: Oligoclonal TCR enrichment in pancreas over cord blood reached over 85-fold for some clones.

This clone was counted only a few times. The antigen is unknown. The assay was run at survey level. Assay used: immunoSEQ multiplex PCR; TCRdb lists only in-frame clones, some missing. Among 95,000 to 100,000 clones, more than 70% were seen once, and the ten largest hold approximately 1.9%. Between the trimmed V and J ends, which lost 4 bases and 3 bases, there was a span of 10 bases. The germline V gene has CDR1 SGHNT and CDR2 YYREEE (reference sequence). The CDR3 contains 13 residues. The chain uses TRBV5-4 and TRBJ1-1, with a tentative D call TRBD1 (6 bases). Sequenced: pancreas tissue. The sequence derives from a male donor with IPEX syndrome. The DNA of the CDR3 is TGTGCCAGCAGCCCAACAGGGTACACTGAAGCTTTCTTT. Protein sequence: CASSPTGYTEAFF.